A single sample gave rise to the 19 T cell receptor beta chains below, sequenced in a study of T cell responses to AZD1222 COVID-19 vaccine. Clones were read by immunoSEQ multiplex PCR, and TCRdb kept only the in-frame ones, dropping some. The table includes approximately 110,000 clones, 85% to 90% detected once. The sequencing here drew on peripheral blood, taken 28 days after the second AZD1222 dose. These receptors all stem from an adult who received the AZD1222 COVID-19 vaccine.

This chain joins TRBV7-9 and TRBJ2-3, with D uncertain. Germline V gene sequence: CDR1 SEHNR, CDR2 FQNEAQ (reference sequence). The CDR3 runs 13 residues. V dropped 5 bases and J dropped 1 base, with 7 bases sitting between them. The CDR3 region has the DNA TGTGCCAGCAGCCTCGGCCGCACAGATACGCAGTATTTT. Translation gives CASSLGRTDTQYF.

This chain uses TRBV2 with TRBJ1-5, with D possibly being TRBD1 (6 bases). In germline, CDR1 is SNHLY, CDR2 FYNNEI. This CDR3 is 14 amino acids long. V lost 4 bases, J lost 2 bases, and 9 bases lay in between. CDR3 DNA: TGTGCCAGCAGTGGGGGGGCAGGCAATCAGCCCCAGCATTTT. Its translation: CASSGGAGNQPQHF.

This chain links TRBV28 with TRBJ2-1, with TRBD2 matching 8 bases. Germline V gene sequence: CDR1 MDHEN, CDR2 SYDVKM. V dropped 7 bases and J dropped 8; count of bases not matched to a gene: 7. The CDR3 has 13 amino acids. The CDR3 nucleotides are TGTGCCAGCAATGCGGGAGGATTCCATGAGCAGTTCTTC. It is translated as CASNAGGFHEQFF.

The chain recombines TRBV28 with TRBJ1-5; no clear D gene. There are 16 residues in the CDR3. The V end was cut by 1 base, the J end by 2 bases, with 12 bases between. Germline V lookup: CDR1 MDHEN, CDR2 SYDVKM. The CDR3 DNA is TGTGCCAGCAGTTTATTTTTGAATCGGGGCAATCAGCCCCAGCATTTT. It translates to CASSLFLNRGNQPQHF.

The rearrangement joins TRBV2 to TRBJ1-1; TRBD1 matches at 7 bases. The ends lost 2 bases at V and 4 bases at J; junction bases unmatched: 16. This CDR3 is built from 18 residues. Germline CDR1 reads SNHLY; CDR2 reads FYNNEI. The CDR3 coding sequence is TGTGCCAGCAGTGAAAGGTTGGCAGGGGGTCTATTTAGCACTGAAGCTTTCTTT. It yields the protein CASSERLAGGLFSTEAFF.

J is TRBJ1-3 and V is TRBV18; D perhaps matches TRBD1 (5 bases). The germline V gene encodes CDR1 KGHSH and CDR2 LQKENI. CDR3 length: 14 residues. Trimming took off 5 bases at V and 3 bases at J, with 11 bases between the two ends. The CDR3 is CASSSSGVGNTIYF. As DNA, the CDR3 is TGTGCCAGCTCATCATCGGGGGTTGGAAACACCATATATTTT. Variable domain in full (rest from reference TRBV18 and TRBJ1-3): NAGVMQNPRHLVRRRGQEARLRCSPMKGHSHVYWYRQLPEEGLKFMVYLQKENIIDESGMPKERFSAEFPKEGPSILRIQQVVRGDSAAYFCASSSSGVGNTIYFGEGSWLTVV.

This CDR3 reads CASSLRTRDAYEQYF. The CDR3 nucleotides are TGTGCCAGCAGCTTAAGGACGCGAGACGCCTACGAGCAGTACTTC. The chain couples TRBV13 to TRBJ2-7; D unclear. Germline CDR1 reads PRHDT; CDR2 reads FYEKMQ (reference sequence). V gave up 2 bases and J gave up 2 bases, with 13 bases separating them. This CDR3 is built from 15 residues.

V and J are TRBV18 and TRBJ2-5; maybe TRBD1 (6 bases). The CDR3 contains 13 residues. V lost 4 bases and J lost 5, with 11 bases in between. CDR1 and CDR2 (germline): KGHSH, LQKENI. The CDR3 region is CASSLYREETQYF. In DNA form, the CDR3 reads TGTGCCAGCTCACTTTACAGGGAGGAGACCCAGTACTTC.

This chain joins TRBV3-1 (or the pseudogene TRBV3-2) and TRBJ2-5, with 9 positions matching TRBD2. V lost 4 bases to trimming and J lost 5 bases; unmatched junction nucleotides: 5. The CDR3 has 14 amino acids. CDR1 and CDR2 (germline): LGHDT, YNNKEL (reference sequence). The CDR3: CASSRGREVETQYF. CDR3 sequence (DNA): TGTGCCAGCAGCCGCGGGAGGGAGGTGGAGACCCAGTACTTC.

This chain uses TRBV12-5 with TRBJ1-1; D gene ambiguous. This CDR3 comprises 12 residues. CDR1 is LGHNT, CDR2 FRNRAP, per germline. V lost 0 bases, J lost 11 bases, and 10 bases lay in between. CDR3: CASGLVQGRAFF. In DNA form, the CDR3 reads TGTGCTAGTGGTTTGGTACAAGGGCGGGCTTTCTTT.

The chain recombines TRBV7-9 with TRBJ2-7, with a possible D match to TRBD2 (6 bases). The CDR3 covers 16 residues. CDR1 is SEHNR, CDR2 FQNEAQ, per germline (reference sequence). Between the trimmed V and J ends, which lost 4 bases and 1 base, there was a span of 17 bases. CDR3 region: CASSSRIAARSYEQYF. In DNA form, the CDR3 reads TGTGCCAGCAGCTCGAGAATAGCGGCACGTTCCTACGAGCAGTACTTC.

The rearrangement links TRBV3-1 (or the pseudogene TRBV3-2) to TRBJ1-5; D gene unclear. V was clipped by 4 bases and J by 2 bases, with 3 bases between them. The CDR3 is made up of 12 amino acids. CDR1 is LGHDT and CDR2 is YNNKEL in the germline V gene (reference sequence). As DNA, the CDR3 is TGTGCCAGCAGCCTAGGCAATCAGCCCCAGCATTTT. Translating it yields CASSLGNQPQHF.

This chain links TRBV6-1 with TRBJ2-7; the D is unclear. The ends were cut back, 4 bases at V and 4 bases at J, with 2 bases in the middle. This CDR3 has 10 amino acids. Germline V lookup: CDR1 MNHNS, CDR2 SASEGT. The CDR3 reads CASSGYEQYF. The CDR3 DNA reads TGTGCCAGCAGTGGATACGAGCAGTACTTC.

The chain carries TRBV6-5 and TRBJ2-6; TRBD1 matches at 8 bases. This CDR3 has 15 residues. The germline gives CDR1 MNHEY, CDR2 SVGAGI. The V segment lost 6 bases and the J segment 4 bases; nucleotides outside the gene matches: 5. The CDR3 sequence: CASRSQGAGANVLTF. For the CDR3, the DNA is TGTGCCAGCAGATCTCAGGGGGCCGGGGCCAACGTCCTGACTTTC.

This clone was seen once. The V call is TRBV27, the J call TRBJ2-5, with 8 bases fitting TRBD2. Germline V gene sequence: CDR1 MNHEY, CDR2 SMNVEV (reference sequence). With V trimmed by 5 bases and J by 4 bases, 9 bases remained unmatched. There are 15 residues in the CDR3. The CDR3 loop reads CASSLTSGAGETQYF. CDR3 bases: TGTGCCAGCAGTCTAACTAGCGGCGCGGGAGAGACCCAGTACTTC.

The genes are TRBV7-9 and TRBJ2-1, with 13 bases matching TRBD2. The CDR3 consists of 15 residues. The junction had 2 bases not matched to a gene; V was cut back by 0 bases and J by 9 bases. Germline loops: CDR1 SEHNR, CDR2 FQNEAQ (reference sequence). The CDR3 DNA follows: TGTGCCAGCAGCTTAGCCGGACTAGCGGGAGCTGAGCAGTTCTTC. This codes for CASSLAGLAGAEQFF.

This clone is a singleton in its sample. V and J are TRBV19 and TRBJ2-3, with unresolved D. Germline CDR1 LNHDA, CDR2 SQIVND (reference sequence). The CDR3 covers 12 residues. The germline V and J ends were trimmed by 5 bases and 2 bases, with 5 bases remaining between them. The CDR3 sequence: CASSSLTDTQYF. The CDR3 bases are TGTGCCAGTAGTTCCCTCACAGATACGCAGTATTTT.

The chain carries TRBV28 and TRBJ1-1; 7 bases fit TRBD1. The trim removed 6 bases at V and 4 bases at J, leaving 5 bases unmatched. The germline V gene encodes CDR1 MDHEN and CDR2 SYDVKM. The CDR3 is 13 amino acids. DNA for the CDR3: TGTGCCAGCAGGACAGGGTGGATCACTGAAGCTTTCTTT. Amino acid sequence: CASRTGWITEAFF. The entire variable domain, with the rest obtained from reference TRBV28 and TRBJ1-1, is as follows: DVKVTQSSRYLVKRTGEKVFLECVQDMDHENMFWYRQDPGLGLRLIYFSYDVKMKEKGDIPEGYSVSREKKERFSLILESASTNQTSMYLCASRTGWITEAFFGQGTRLTVV.

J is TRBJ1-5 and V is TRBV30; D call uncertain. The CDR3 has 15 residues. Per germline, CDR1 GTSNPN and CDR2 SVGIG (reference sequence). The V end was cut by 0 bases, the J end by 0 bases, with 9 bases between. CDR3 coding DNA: TGTGCCTGGAGTGTACCTGTGGATAGCAATCAGCCCCAGCATTTT. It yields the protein CAWSVPVDSNQPQHF. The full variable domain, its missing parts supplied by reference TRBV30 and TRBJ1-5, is SQTIHQWPATLVQPVGSPLSLECTVEGTSNPNLYWYRQAAGRGLQLLFYSVGIGQISSEVPQNLSASRPQDRQFILSSKKLLLSDSGFYLCAWSVPVDSNQPQHFGDGTRLSIL.